The text below deals with one TCR beta chain. This entry belongs to a study of OX40 agonist ivuxolimab in advanced cancers. Profiled with immunoSEQ multiplex PCR; TCRdb holds only in-frame clones, not every one. Of roughly 68,000 clones in the sample, 80% to 90% are singletons; the top ten hold 4% to 4.5%. Germline CDR1 is SEHNR and CDR2 is FQNEAQ (reference sequence). CDR3 length: 15 residues. V lost 5 bases and J lost 0, with 14 bases in between. The TCR comes from an adult with an advanced solid tumor such as melanoma, head and neck, liver or kidney cancer. The input for sequencing was CD4+ or CD8+ T cells sorted from blood, taken in a trial of the OX40 agonist ivuxolimab. The chain couples TRBV7-9 to TRBJ2-7; TRBD2 is a possible D gene (5 bases). Here the CDR3 reads CASSPIAGPSYEQYF. For the CDR3, the DNA is TGTGCCAGCAGCCCTATCGCGGGTCCCTCCTACGAGCAGTACTTC.